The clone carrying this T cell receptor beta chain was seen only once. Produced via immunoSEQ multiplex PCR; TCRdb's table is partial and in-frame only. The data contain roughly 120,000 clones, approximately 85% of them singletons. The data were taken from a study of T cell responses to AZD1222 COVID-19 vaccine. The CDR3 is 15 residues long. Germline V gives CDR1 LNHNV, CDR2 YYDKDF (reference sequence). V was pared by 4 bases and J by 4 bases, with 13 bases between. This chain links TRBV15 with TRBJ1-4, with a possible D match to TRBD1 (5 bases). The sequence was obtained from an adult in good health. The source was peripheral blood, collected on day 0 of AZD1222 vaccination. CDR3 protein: CATSTSDSLNEKLFF. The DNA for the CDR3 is TGTGCCACCAGCACCTCCGACAGTCTTAATGAAAAACTGTTTTTT.